Below, one TCR beta chain is given with its context. Sequencing used cDNA as its template, made by extracting RNA and reverse transcribing it. The protocol was immunoSEQ multiplex PCR, while the TCRdb copy is restricted to in-frame clones and leaves out a portion. The data show almost 250,000 clones, around 67% seen once. Peripheral blood, together with lesional scalp punch biopsies, was collected from alopecia areata patients. The data were obtained in a study of CD8+ T cells in alopecia areata. Study in general: A 6-month off-drug phase came after tofacitinib, which had lasted 6 to 18 months.

This sequence originates from a human donor with alopecia areata. The material was CD4+ T cells sorted from blood, obtained at week 0.

The CDR3 protein is CSGTGTGNTEAFF. The CDR3 DNA sequence: TGCAGCGGCACCGGGACAGGGAACACTGAAGCTTTCTTT. The V call is TRBV29-1, the J call TRBJ1-1; TRBD1 matches 8 bases. V trimming: 7 bases; J trimming: 1 base; junction bases outside the gene matches: 5. The CDR3 sequence is 13 residues long. Germline V gives CDR1 SQVTM, CDR2 ANQGSEA.